These 12 T cell receptor beta chains were all obtained from the same sample, sequenced in a study of T cells in Graves' hyperthyroidism and ophthalmopathy. The CDR3 regions of TCR beta were amplified from RNA transcripts. With the HTBI primer set, the TCR CDR3 went through a first round of RT-PCR. TCRdb reprocessed the multiplex PCR reads with MiXCR, giving one entry per CDR3 protein. The sample comprises hundreds of thousands of distinct CDR3 sequences, roughly 20% of which are singletons, and less than 40% rests with the top ten. Material: blood. The receptors stem from a man over 45 with Graves' ophthalmopathy.

This clonotype showed up many times. The V and J genes are TRBV27 and TRBJ1-5, with D possibly being TRBD1 (5 bases). The germline V gene has CDR1 MNHEY and CDR2 SMNVEV (reference sequence). V was cut by 3 bases and J by 0 bases, with 12 bases left in between. This CDR3 is built from 16 residues. The CDR3: CASSFDSIYSNQPQHF. The CDR3 region has the DNA TGTGCCAGCAGTTTCGACAGCATTTATAGCAATCAGCCCCAGCATTTT.

The CDR3 loop reads CASSTHLLRQDRETQYF. In nucleotides, the CDR3 is TGTGCCAGTAGTACCCACCTATTAAGACAGGACCGGGAGACCCAGTACTTC. The chain couples TRBV19 to TRBJ2-5, with a tentative D call TRBD1 (6 bases). V lost 4 bases to trimming and J lost 5 bases, with 23 bases between them. This CDR3 is 17 amino acids long. The germline gives CDR1 LNHDA, CDR2 SQIVND (reference sequence).

About this clonotype itself: A read error may explain this, as a much larger clone is one base away. The V gene is TRBV12-3 or TRBV12-4, the J gene TRBJ2-1; D perhaps matches TRBD1 (6 bases). The CDR3 runs 14 residues. CDR3 sequence reads: CASSEGDSYNERFF. The CDR3 DNA is TGTGCCAGCAGTGAGGGGGATTCCTACAATGAGCGGTTCTTC.

This clonotype was detected many times. The chain's CDR3 is CASSFGLAGVYEQYF. CDR3 DNA: TGTGCCAGCAGCTTCGGACTAGCGGGAGTATACGAGCAGTACTTC. The J gene is TRBJ2-7, the V gene TRBV13; the match to TRBD2 covers 13 bases. Trimming cost V 3 bases and J 4 bases; bases outside gene matches: 3. This CDR3 has 15 amino acids. In germline, CDR1 is PRHDT, CDR2 FYEKMQ (reference sequence).

This clonotype was seen a few times. The V call is TRBV7-9, the J call TRBJ1-1; TRBD1 might be the D (6 bases). Germline V gene data show CDR1 as SEHNR and CDR2 as FQNEAQ (reference sequence). This CDR3 spans 16 amino acids. The V and J ends lost 5 bases and 3 bases respectively, with 19 bases between them. CDR3 DNA sequence: TGTGCCAGCAGCACCTGGGGGCGGCAGGGGTACACTGAAGCTTTCTTT. Translation gives CASSTWGRQGYTEAFF.

V usage is TRBV5-6 and J usage is TRBJ2-5; D gene ambiguous. The CDR3 has 15 amino acids. Trimming removed 4 bases from V and 2 bases from J, with 15 bases in between. Germline-derived CDR1 and CDR2 are SGHDT and YYEEEE. This chain's CDR3 is CASSPWSGYQETQYF. The CDR3, as DNA: TGTGCCAGCAGCCCATGGAGTGGCTATCAAGAGACCCAGTACTTC.

This clonotype was observed at least ten times. The chain is built from TRBV2 and TRBJ2-1; 12 bases align to TRBD2. Trimming at V came to 3 bases and at J to 8 bases, leaving 5 bases not matched to a gene. The germline V gene encodes CDR1 SNHLY and CDR2 FYNNEI. CDR3 length: 15 amino acids. The CDR3 is CASSDWGLAGDEQFF. The CDR3 nucleotides read TGTGCCAGCAGTGATTGGGGACTAGCGGGCGATGAGCAGTTCTTC.

This clonotype came up many times. The gene calls are TRBV11-2 and TRBJ2-7; D not certain. The CDR3 length is 14 residues. Between the trimmed V and J ends, which lost 4 bases and 0 bases, there was a span of 10 bases. The germline CDR1 and CDR2 sequences are SGHAT and FQNNGV. CDR3 DNA: TGTGCCAGCAGCTCATGGACGGTCTCCTACGAGCAGTACTTC. Encoded protein: CASSSWTVSYEQYF.

This chain connects TRBV28 to TRBJ1-2, with D possibly TRBD1 on 5 matching bases. The V end was cut by 4 bases, the J end by 2 bases, with 14 bases between. Germline CDR1 reads MDHEN; CDR2 reads SYDVKM. This CDR3 is 15 amino acids long. This CDR3 reads CASSSGGTENYGYTF. Here the CDR3 DNA reads TGTGCCAGCAGTTCGGGGGGGACGGAGAACTATGGCTACACCTTC.

The genes are TRBV7-3 and TRBJ2-2; D might be TRBD1 or TRBD2, each matching 5 bases. CDR1 and CDR2 from the germline V gene are SGHTA and FQGTGA. Trimming stripped 2 bases from V and 0 bases from J, with 16 bases between. The CDR3 has 18 residues. In DNA, the CDR3 is TGTGCCAGCAGCTTAGGGGGTTGGGGCGAATCGAACACCGGGGAGCTGTTTTTT. Amino acid sequence: CASSLGGWGESNTGELFF.

This clonotype showed up just a few times. The V and J genes are TRBV3-1 and TRBJ2-7, with a tentative D call TRBD1 (6 bases). CDR1 is LGHDT, CDR2 YNNKEL, per germline (reference sequence). The CDR3 runs to 13 residues. V was cut by 3 bases and J by 6 bases, with 12 bases left in between. This chain's CDR3 is CASSHQGPGEQYF. CDR3 coding DNA: TGTGCCAGCAGCCATCAGGGGCCGGGCGAGCAGTACTTC.

This clonotype has only a few counts. The chain recombines TRBV10-3 with TRBJ1-4; D is possibly TRBD1 (5 bases). Per germline, CDR1 ENHRY and CDR2 SYGVKD. With 3 bases removed from V and 3 bases from J, the gap between germline ends came to 5 bases. This CDR3 has 13 residues. The CDR3 reads CAISEGANEKLFF. In DNA, the CDR3 is TGTGCCATCAGTGAAGGGGCTAATGAAAAACTGTTTTTT.